The 25 T cell receptor beta chains presented below share a single source sample, sequenced in a study of cytomegalovirus exposure and HLA in healthy donors. Primers included in the PCR were 60 Vbeta and 13 Jbeta primers. This table comes from immunoSEQ multiplex PCR, and its TCRdb copy is limited to in-frame clones, with some not included. The sample shows 180,000 or so clones, roughly a tenth of them seen only once. Sequenced input: PBMCs. Source of these receptors: a woman aged 30 to 39 in good health and CMV-seropositive.

This clone has a single count. This chain connects TRBV2 to TRBJ1-2, with TRBD1 as a possible D gene (5 bases). The ends were cut back, 10 bases at V and 3 bases at J, with 15 bases in the middle. The CDR3 consists of 13 residues. Germline V gene lookup returns CDR1 SNHLY and CDR2 FYNNEI. CDR3 amino acids: CAIEEGVDYGYTF. The CDR3 DNA is TGTGCCATCGAAGAAGGGGTTGACTATGGCTACACCTTC.

This CDR3 reads CASSSTASYEQYF. The CDR3 nucleotides are TGTGCCAGCAGCTCGACAGCATCCTACGAGCAGTACTTC. The chain couples TRBV5-4 to TRBJ2-7, with TRBD1 as a possible D gene (5 bases). Trimming removed 3 bases from V and 1 base from J, with 8 bases in between. The CDR3 length is 13 residues. Germline loops: CDR1 SGHNT, CDR2 YYREEE (reference sequence).

This clone was detected only a few times. The rearrangement links TRBV27 to TRBJ2-1; 11 nucleotides line up with TRBD2. Germline V gives CDR1 MNHEY, CDR2 SMNVEV (reference sequence). The trim removed 6 bases at V and 7 bases at J, leaving 8 bases unmatched. The length of the CDR3 is 15 residues. CDR3 region: CASSLIAGGGNEQFF. For the CDR3, the DNA is TGTGCCAGCAGCCTCATAGCGGGAGGGGGGAATGAGCAGTTCTTC.

The chain combines TRBV27 with TRBJ1-5; no clear D. Deletions cut 3 bases from V and 3 bases from J, with 12 bases between. CDR1 is MNHEY, CDR2 SMNVEV, per germline (reference sequence). CDR3 length equals 15 residues. The CDR3 DNA reads as TGTGCCAGCAGTTTCCGCGGTCCCCTCAATCAGCCCCAGCATTTT. Its translation is CASSFRGPLNQPQHF.

In its sample, this clone was seen a few times. The rearrangement joins TRBV6-1 to TRBJ2-7; 7 bases are a match to TRBD1. The CDR3 has 14 residues. V shed 5 bases, J shed 4 bases, and the junction held 8 bases outside the gene matches. Germline V CDR1 and CDR2: MNHNS, SASEGT. As DNA, the CDR3 is TGTGCCAGCAGTATGACAGGGTTCGTATACGAGCAGTACTTC. Its translation is CASSMTGFVYEQYF.

This clone occurred a few times. The chain couples TRBV7-9 to TRBJ2-3; 10 nucleotides match TRBD1. Germline-derived CDR1 and CDR2 are SEHNR and FQNEAQ (reference sequence). The CDR3 length is 16 residues. The J segment lost 3 bases and the V segment lost 5 bases, leaving 8 bases of the junction unmatched. The CDR3 loop reads CASSPDRGTETDTQYF. Here the CDR3 DNA reads TGTGCCAGCAGCCCGGACAGGGGGACGGAGACAGATACGCAGTATTTT.

The chain uses TRBV11-2 and TRBJ1-3; the D gene is possibly TRBD1 (6 bases). CDR1 and CDR2 from the germline V gene are SGHAT and FQNNGV. The CDR3 consists of 17 residues. With 2 bases removed from V and 0 bases from J, the gap between germline ends came to 14 bases. CDR3 nucleotide sequence: TGTGCCAGCAGCTTAACTGACAGGCCGTACTCTGGAAACACCATATATTTT. The encoded protein is CASSLTDRPYSGNTIYF.

The chain employs TRBV2 and TRBJ1-2; weak D call: TRBD1 (5 bases). V lost 6 bases and J lost 2, with 16 bases in between. There are 15 residues in the CDR3. CDR1 is SNHLY and CDR2 is FYNNEI in the germline V gene. CDR3 in DNA: TGTGCCAGCAGGGCGGGGGGAGGCCTCAACTATGGCTACACCTTC. Translation gives CASRAGGGLNYGYTF.

This clone was seen a handful of times. The chain recombines TRBV5-6 with TRBJ2-7, with D unclear. V was cut by 4 bases and J by 6 bases, with 14 bases left in between. Per the germline V gene, CDR1 is SGHDT and CDR2 is YYEEEE. The CDR3 loop spans 13 amino acids. The CDR3 loop is CASSPPESVEQYF. The CDR3 nucleotides are TGTGCCAGCAGCCCGCCTGAATCGGTCGAGCAGTACTTC.

The gene calls are TRBV19 and TRBJ1-4, with a weak D call TRBD1 (6 bases). The germline V gene has CDR1 LNHDA and CDR2 SQIVND (reference sequence). V was trimmed by 5 bases and J by 0 bases, leaving 7 bases between them. The CDR3 is 14 amino acids. CDR3 sequence: CASSGGATNEKLFF. CDR3 DNA sequence: TGTGCCAGTAGTGGGGGCGCAACTAATGAAAAACTGTTTTTT.

This clone has just a few counts. The gene calls are TRBV6-4 and TRBJ2-1; 8 bases match TRBD2. This CDR3 comprises 17 residues. Germline trimming cut 3 bases from V and 4 bases from J; bases unmatched to any gene: 11. CDR1 and CDR2 (germline): MRHNA, SNTAGT. CDR3 in amino acids: CASSDGLAHKRYNEQFF. CDR3 nucleotides: TGTGCCAGCAGTGATGGACTAGCCCACAAGAGGTACAATGAGCAGTTCTTC.

This clone was observed a few times. This chain links TRBV19 with TRBJ1-2; 10 positions match TRBD1. Trimming removed 2 bases from V and 4 bases from J; junction bases left unmatched: 7. CDR3 length: 16 amino acids. Per germline, CDR1 LNHDA and CDR2 SQIVND (reference sequence). CDR3 sequence reads: CASSILGQGYSYGYTF. The CDR3 coding sequence is TGTGCCAGTAGTATACTGGGACAGGGGTACTCCTATGGCTACACCTTC.

This clone has only a few counts. The chain recombines TRBV2 with TRBJ2-1, with TRBD2 as a possible D gene (6 bases). Germline loops: CDR1 SNHLY, CDR2 FYNNEI. Trimming removed 4 bases at V and 3 bases at J, with 16 bases between. This CDR3 comprises 16 residues. CDR3: CASSGTGGRYYNEQFF. The DNA of the CDR3 is TGTGCCAGCAGTGGAACTGGAGGGAGATACTACAATGAGCAGTTCTTC.

The chain couples TRBV20-1 to TRBJ2-7, with D unclear. This CDR3 region has 11 residues. V was trimmed by 1 base and J by 3 bases, leaving 4 bases between them. Germline V gene lookup returns CDR1 DFQATT and CDR2 SNEGSKA (reference sequence). CDR3 amino acids: CSARVNYEQYF. In nucleotides, the CDR3 is TGCAGTGCTAGAGTTAACTACGAGCAGTACTTC.

This clone was seen more than once but under ten times. The CDR3 coding sequence is TGTGCCACCAGCAGAGCGGGGATCGAAGGAAATGAGCAGTTCTTC. This translates into CATSRAGIEGNEQFF. V gene TRBV15 combines with J gene TRBJ2-1; a weak D match, TRBD2 (5 bases). The germline CDR1 and CDR2 sequences are LNHNV and YYDKDF (reference sequence). The V and J ends lost 1 base and 7 bases respectively, with 14 bases between them. CDR3 length: 15 residues. The whole variable domain, filled in from reference TRBV15 and TRBJ2-1, reads DAMVIQNPRYQVTQFGKPVTLSCSQTLNHNVMYWYQQKSSQAPKLLFHYYDKDFNNEADTPDNFQSRRPNTSFCFLDIRSPGLGDTAMYLCATSRAGIEGNEQFFGPGTRLTVL.

Note on this clone: The missing conserved phenylalanine or tryptophan at the end of this CDR3 makes a read error likely. The chain carries TRBV12-5 and TRBJ1-5, with D maybe TRBD1 (6 bases). The CDR3 extends over 14 amino acids. The germline V gene has CDR1 LGHNT and CDR2 FRNRAP. The ends were cut back, 6 bases at V and 0 bases at J, with 9 bases in the middle. The CDR3 region is CASGQDSSNQPQHV. DNA of the CDR3: TGTGCTAGTGGACAGGACAGTAGCAATCAGCCCCAGCATGTT.

For the CDR3, the DNA is TGTGCCAGCAGTGGTAGCGGTGATAATGAGCAGTTCTTC. It is translated as CASSGSGDNEQFF. This chain links TRBV6-5 with TRBJ2-1; D is perhaps TRBD2 (6 bases). The V and J ends lost 5 bases and 7 bases respectively, with 12 bases between them. From germline, CDR1 is MNHEY and CDR2 SVGAGI. This CDR3 contains 13 residues.

This chain links TRBV27 with TRBJ2-6; possibly TRBD1 for D (7 bases). V lost 6 bases and J 2 bases, leaving 29 bases between the germline ends. The germline V gene encodes CDR1 MNHEY and CDR2 SMNVEV (reference sequence). CDR3 length: 21 residues. The CDR3 spells CASRHPGDRITVITGANVLTF. The CDR3 DNA reads as TGTGCCAGCAGGCATCCGGGGGACAGAATCACAGTCATAACTGGGGCCAACGTCCTGACTTTC.

This clone has only a few counts. V is TRBV5-1 and J is TRBJ1-1; TRBD1 matches 7 bases. The CDR3 runs to 15 residues. V was clipped by 6 bases and J by 6 bases; unmatched bases: 14. The germline V gene has CDR1 SGHRS and CDR2 YFSETQ. Written as DNA, the CDR3 is TGCGCCAGCAAACGATCCGGACAGGAGATTTCTGAAGCTTTCTTT. Its translation is CASKRSGQEISEAFF.

This clone was detected only a few times. This chain links TRBV27 with TRBJ2-6; D gene uncertain. Per the germline V gene, CDR1 is MNHEY and CDR2 is SMNVEV (reference sequence). V dropped 3 bases and J dropped 4 bases, with 4 bases sitting between them. The length of the CDR3 is 13 residues. This CDR3 reads CASSFAGANVLTF. The DNA of the CDR3 is TGTGCCAGCAGTTTCGCGGGGGCCAACGTCCTGACTTTC.

The genes are TRBV6-5 and TRBJ1-2; possible D gene TRBD1, 5 bases. CDR3 length: 15 residues. The V end lost 4 bases, the J end lost 3 bases, and 15 bases lay between the germline ends. Germline V CDR1 and CDR2: MNHEY, SVGAGI. CDR3 bases: TGTGCCAGCAGTTTAAGTCACAGGATCGACTATGGCTACACCTTC. Protein product: CASSLSHRIDYGYTF.

This clone turned up a few times. V gene TRBV27 combines with J gene TRBJ2-1, with D tentatively TRBD2 (6 bases). Looked up from germline, CDR1 is MNHEY and CDR2 is SMNVEV (reference sequence). The CDR3 sequence is 11 residues long. Trimming pared 5 bases from V and 9 bases from J, leaving 8 bases between. In nucleotides, the CDR3 is TGTGCCAGCAGTCGGGACTCTGAGCAGTTCTTC. Amino acid sequence: CASSRDSEQFF.

This clone showed up just a few times. This chain connects TRBV7-3 to TRBJ2-1; 11 bases are a match to TRBD2. Germline-derived CDR1 and CDR2 are SGHTA and FQGTGA. The CDR3 length is 15 residues. V shed 5 bases and J 4 bases; nucleotides not matched to a gene: 4. As DNA, the CDR3 is TGTGCCAGCAGCCTCACTAGCGGGAGATACAATGAGCAGTTCTTC. It codes for CASSLTSGRYNEQFF.

This clone was detected a few times. This rearrangement joins TRBV29-1 to TRBJ2-1; 7 bases agree with TRBD2. Germline CDR1 reads SQVTM; CDR2 reads ANQGSEA. The CDR3 is 15 residues long. V lost 3 bases, J lost 7 bases, and 12 bases stayed unmatched. Here the CDR3 reads CSVEGLAEALNEQFF. The DNA for the CDR3 is TGCAGCGTTGAGGGGCTAGCGGAGGCTCTGAATGAGCAGTTCTTC.

This clone was observed many times. The chain recombines TRBV6-1 with TRBJ2-7; D perhaps matches TRBD2 (6 bases). CDR1 is MNHNS, CDR2 SASEGT, per germline. The CDR3 has 18 residues. The V end lost 0 bases, the J end lost 3 bases, and 21 bases lay between the germline ends. The chain's CDR3 is CASSEAVAAGGDLYEQYF. The CDR3 DNA is TGTGCCAGCAGTGAAGCGGTTGCGGCGGGCGGGGACCTCTACGAGCAGTACTTC.